These T cell receptor beta chains were read from a single sample in a study of radiotherapy plus CTLA-4 blockade in lung cancer. The repertoire was sequenced with immunoSEQ multiplex PCR; TCRdb's copy has only in-frame clones and lacks some. Counted here are more than 35,000 clones, 85% occurring once; the ten biggest clones make up 5.8%. Sequenced here: peripheral blood, sampled from a patient treated with radiotherapy plus ipilimumab. The receptors originated from a human donor with non-small cell lung cancer who had stable disease on radiotherapy plus ipilimumab. The CDR3 runs from the conserved cysteine through the conserved F or W. Each record gives: D gene, J gene, clone size, V gene, CDR3 protein, CDR3 DNA. A D gene is named only where the DNA matches it firmly. A row's size may be missing; if present it is once, few, many or a size class.

d_call: NA; j_call: TRBJ2-7; clone_size: NA; v_call: TRBV2; cdr3_aa: CASKGDFYEQYF; cdr3_nt: TGTGCCAGCAAAGGAGATTTCTACGAGCAGTACTTC
d_call: TRBD1; j_call: TRBJ2-3; clone_size: NA; v_call: TRBV7-2; cdr3_aa: CASSGQGVGGTDTQYF; cdr3_nt: TGTGCCAGCAGCGGACAGGGTGTCGGGGGCACAGATACGCAGTATTTT
d_call: TRBD1; j_call: TRBJ2-1; clone_size: NA; v_call: TRBV7-2; cdr3_aa: CASSWDRVKNEQFF; cdr3_nt: TGTGCCAGCAGCTGGGACAGGGTAAAAAATGAGCAGTTCTTC
d_call: TRBD1; j_call: TRBJ2-7; clone_size: NA; v_call: TRBV6-4; cdr3_aa: CASSLDRVSEQYF; cdr3_nt: TGTGCCAGCAGTCTCGACAGGGTAAGCGAGCAGTACTTC
d_call: TRBD2; j_call: TRBJ2-5; clone_size: NA; v_call: TRBV7-2; cdr3_aa: CASSLGGRETQYF; cdr3_nt: TGTGCCAGCAGCTTGGGAGGGCGAGAGACCCAGTACTTC
d_call: NA; j_call: TRBJ1-1; clone_size: NA; v_call: TRBV18; cdr3_aa: CASSPILWGPNTEAFF; cdr3_nt: TGTGCCAGCTCACCCATTCTTTGGGGGCCGAACACTGAAGCTTTCTTT
d_call: NA; j_call: TRBJ2-2; clone_size: NA; v_call: TRBV21-1; cdr3_aa: CASSKARQFTGELFF; cdr3_nt: TGTGCCAGCAGCAAAGCGCGGCAGTTCACCGGGGAGCTGTTTTTT
d_call: NA; j_call: TRBJ2-7; clone_size: few; v_call: TRBV21-1; cdr3_aa: CASSKGLAGGEQYF; cdr3_nt: TGTGCCAGCAGCAAGGGACTAGCGGGTGGCGAGCAGTACTTC
d_call: TRBD1; j_call: TRBJ2-4; clone_size: NA; v_call: TRBV25-1; cdr3_aa: CASSDQPGGAGKNIQYF; cdr3_nt: TGTGCCAGCAGTGATCAACCAGGGGGCGCGGGCAAAAACATTCAGTACTTC
d_call: TRBD1; j_call: TRBJ2-7; clone_size: NA; v_call: TRBV7-2; cdr3_aa: CASSFAPQGSVEQYF; cdr3_nt: TGTGCCAGCAGCTTTGCCCCACAGGGGTCGGTCGAGCAGTACTTC
d_call: TRBD1; j_call: TRBJ2-7; clone_size: once; v_call: TRBV28; cdr3_aa: CASRVTGAGAYEQYF; cdr3_nt: TGTGCCAGCAGGGTTACAGGGGCGGGCGCCTACGAGCAGTACTTC
d_call: TRBD1; j_call: TRBJ1-5; clone_size: NA; v_call: TRBV19; cdr3_aa: CASSIEGQGNQPQHF; cdr3_nt: TGTGCCAGTAGTATAGAGGGACAGGGCAATCAGCCCCAGCATTTT
d_call: NA; j_call: TRBJ1-6; clone_size: NA; v_call: TRBV28; cdr3_aa: CASSLHRVFGNSPLHF; cdr3_nt: TGTGCCAGCAGCCTCCACAGGGTTTTCGGTAATTCACCCCTCCACTTT
d_call: TRBD2; j_call: TRBJ2-1; clone_size: NA; v_call: TRBV4-3; cdr3_aa: CASSQVLAGSGNEQFF; cdr3_nt: TGCGCCAGCAGCCAAGTCTTAGCGGGAAGTGGCAATGAGCAGTTCTTC
d_call: TRBD1; j_call: TRBJ2-3; clone_size: NA; v_call: TRBV30; cdr3_aa: CAWTRTGGVADTQYF; cdr3_nt: TGTGCCTGGACCAGGACAGGGGGTGTCGCAGATACGCAGTATTTT
d_call: TRBD2; j_call: TRBJ2-1; clone_size: once; v_call: TRBV6-1; cdr3_aa: CASSAAGGYNEQFF; cdr3_nt: TGTGCCAGCAGTGCAGCGGGAGGGTACAATGAGCAGTTCTTC
d_call: TRBD1; j_call: TRBJ1-2; clone_size: NA; v_call: TRBV7-9; cdr3_aa: CASSSGQGGYTF; cdr3_nt: TGTGCCAGCAGCTCTGGACAGGGAGGCTACACCTTC
d_call: NA; j_call: TRBJ2-2; clone_size: once; v_call: TRBV9; cdr3_aa: CASSGGPNTGELFF; cdr3_nt: TGTGCCAGCAGCGGCGGGCCCAACACCGGGGAGCTGTTTTTT
d_call: TRBD1; j_call: TRBJ2-1; clone_size: NA; v_call: TRBV19; cdr3_aa: CASSQTDRPTMTNEQFF; cdr3_nt: TGTGCCAGTAGCCAAACGGACAGGCCTACAATGACCAATGAGCAGTTCTTC
d_call: NA; j_call: TRBJ2-7; clone_size: NA; v_call: TRBV28; cdr3_aa: CASSFLDTHYF; cdr3_nt: TGTGCCAGCAGTTTCTTGGACACCCACTACTTC
d_call: TRBD2; j_call: TRBJ2-3; clone_size: NA; v_call: TRBV27; cdr3_aa: CATADLAGADTQYF; cdr3_nt: TGTGCCACCGCAGACCTAGCGGGAGCAGATACGCAGTATTTT
d_call: NA; j_call: TRBJ2-1; clone_size: NA; v_call: TRBV4-2; cdr3_aa: CASSQDRDNEQFF; cdr3_nt: TGTGCCAGCAGCCAAGATCGGGACAATGAGCAGTTCTTC
d_call: TRBD1; j_call: TRBJ1-5; clone_size: NA; v_call: TRBV5-8; cdr3_aa: CASSWTGGMASNQPQHF; cdr3_nt: TGTGCCAGCAGTTGGACAGGGGGCATGGCTAGCAATCAGCCCCAGCATTTT
d_call: TRBD2; j_call: TRBJ2-5; clone_size: NA; v_call: TRBV5-4; cdr3_aa: CASSRGAEREGLYF; cdr3_nt: TGTGCCAGCAGCCGAGGGGCTGAGCGGGAGGGCCTGTACTTC
d_call: TRBD1; j_call: TRBJ1-4; clone_size: NA; v_call: TRBV29-1; cdr3_aa: CSVPDRGPVNEKLFF; cdr3_nt: TGCAGCGTTCCGGACAGGGGGCCGGTTAATGAAAAACTGTTTTTT
d_call: TRBD1; j_call: TRBJ2-7; clone_size: NA; v_call: TRBV28; cdr3_aa: CASRPRTGSWYF; cdr3_nt: TGTGCCAGCAGGCCTAGGACAGGGTCGTGGTACTTC
d_call: NA; j_call: TRBJ2-3; clone_size: NA; v_call: TRBV9; cdr3_aa: CASSVFGGGVTDTQYF; cdr3_nt: TGTGCCAGCAGCGTATTTGGTGGCGGAGTCACAGATACGCAGTATTTT
d_call: NA; j_call: TRBJ2-7; clone_size: NA; v_call: TRBV29-1; cdr3_aa: CSVRTGTSSYEQYF; cdr3_nt: TGCAGCGTCCGAACCGGGACATCGTCCTACGAGCAGTACTTC
d_call: TRBD2; j_call: TRBJ2-2; clone_size: NA; v_call: TRBV5-1; cdr3_aa: CASSFWRESTGELFF; cdr3_nt: TGCGCCAGCAGCTTCTGGCGGGAGTCGACCGGGGAGCTGTTTTTT